These 2 T cell receptor beta chains were all obtained from the same sample, sequenced in a study of blood T cell repertoires in COVID-19. The method was immunoSEQ multiplex PCR; TCRdb's version includes in-frame clones alone and lacks a portion of them. The sample carries roughly 19,000 clones, 88% recorded once. The sequenced material came from peripheral blood. All receptors derive from a human donor in a cohort sampled during active COVID-19.

The CDR3 DNA is TGTGCCAGCAGCGGAACAGGGTTGGGTGGCTACACCTTC. This encodes CASSGTGLGGYTF. The chain recombines TRBV6-5 with TRBJ1-2; a possible D gene is TRBD1 (6 bases). The germline V and J ends were trimmed by 6 bases and 7 bases, with 15 bases remaining between them. The CDR3 covers 13 residues. CDR1 MNHEY and CDR2 SVGAGI come from the germline V gene.

This clone has only one observation. The V and J genes are TRBV19 and TRBJ2-2; D possibly corresponds to TRBD2 (6 bases). The germline gives CDR1 LNHDA, CDR2 SQIVND (reference sequence). The CDR3 sequence is 16 residues long. V lost 1 base, J lost 4 bases, and 13 bases lay in between. CDR3: CASSIGFGGSTGELFF. CDR3 DNA sequence: TGTGCCAGTAGTATAGGTTTTGGAGGGAGCACCGGGGAGCTGTTTTTT.